This is a list of T cell receptor beta chains from one sample in a study of blood T cell repertoires in COVID-19. Here immunoSEQ multiplex PCR was the method, and the copy in TCRdb shows in-frame clones only, minus some. Of just under 350,000 clones listed, about nine tenths are singletons. The specimen sequenced was peripheral blood. Source of these receptors: a woman aged 70-85 years with COVID-19, enrolled during active disease. The CDR3 runs from the conserved cysteine through the conserved F or W. D genes are given only for firm matches. Expanded clones are given a class, and other clones once, few, many or no size at all.

V,size,D,J,DNA,CDR3
TRBV10-2,-,TRBD1,TRBJ2-6,TGCGCCAGCACCCGGACAGGGCCCAACTCTGGGGCCAACGTCCTGACTTTC,CASTRTGPNSGANVLTF
TRBV27,-,TRBD2,TRBJ2-3,TGTGCCAGCAGTTTATCTAGCCCGGGACTAGCGGGCCTGCTAAGCACAGATACGCAGTATTTT,CASSLSSPGLAGLLSTDTQYF
TRBV10-3,-,-,TRBJ1-3,TGTGCCATCACGCGGGTAGGACCTGGAAACACCATATATTTT,CAITRVGPGNTIYF
TRBV4-1,-,-,TRBJ2-7,TGCGCCAGCAGCCGTTTTAATTCCTACGAGCAGTACTTC,CASSRFNSYEQYF
TRBV30,-,-,TRBJ2-7,TGTGCCTGGGGCAGGGGCTACGAGCAGTACTTC,CAWGRGYEQYF
TRBV5-4,-,-,TRBJ1-2,TGTGCCAGCAGCTGGACAGCTAACTATGGCTACACCTTC,CASSWTANYGYTF
TRBV3-1/TRBV3-2,-,-,TRBJ1-1,TGTGCCAGCAGCCAAGAGTCCCGGACAGAAGCTTTCTTT,CASSQESRTEAFF
TRBV5-1,-,-,TRBJ1-2,TGCGCCAGCAGTTTCTCAGGGACTAACTATGGCTACACCTTC,CASSFSGTNYGYTF
TRBV5-1,-,TRBD1,TRBJ1-1,TGCGCCAGCAGCCGGACAGGGAAGGAAGCTTTCTTT,CASSRTGKEAFF
TRBV7-2,-,TRBD2,TRBJ2-1,TGTGCCAGCAGACCACTAGCGGGGGGCGGAAGTGATGAGCAGTTCTTC,CASRPLAGGGSDEQFF
TRBV3-1/TRBV3-2,-,TRBD1,TRBJ1-6,TGTGCCAGCAGCCCGTTGGGACAGGGAACATCACCCCTCCACTTT,CASSPLGQGTSPLHF
TRBV15,-,TRBD2,TRBJ2-3,TGTGCCACCAGCGACGAGGGACTAGCGGCTAGCACAGATACGCAGTATTTT,CATSDEGLAASTDTQYF
TRBV19,-,TRBD2,TRBJ2-5,TGTGCCAGTGGTCATAGCGGGCCCGAGAAGGGCCAGTACTTC,CASGHSGPEKGQYF
TRBV19,few,TRBD1,TRBJ1-2,TGTGCCAGTATAGGACAGGGGTTCAATGGCTACACCTTC,CASIGQGFNGYTF
TRBV7-2,-,-,TRBJ1-6,TGTGCCAGCACCTCTCAAGCTAATTCACCCCTCCACTTT,CASTSQANSPLHF
TRBV5-1,-,-,TRBJ1-2,TGCGCCAGCAGCGAGGCCCCAGGGTATGGCTACACCTTC,CASSEAPGYGYTF
TRBV6-5,-,-,TRBJ2-1,TGTGCCAGCATAGGCAGGGAAAGCTACAATGAGCAGTTCTTC,CASIGRESYNEQFF
TRBV2,-,TRBD1,TRBJ1-1,TGTGCCAGCAGGACAGGGATGAACACTGAAGCTTTCTTT,CASRTGMNTEAFF
TRBV11-2,-,-,TRBJ1-1,TGTGCCAGCAGCCAAAGGGACTCCCGGACGGAAGCTTTCTTT,CASSQRDSRTEAFF
TRBV6-6,-,TRBD2,TRBJ2-4,TGTGCCAGCAGTTACGTTAGCGGGGGGACCAAAAACATTCAGTACTTC,CASSYVSGGTKNIQYF
TRBV6-5,once,-,TRBJ1-1,TGTGCCAGCAGAAGTACAGGGTTCACTGAAGCTTTCTTT,CASRSTGFTEAFF
TRBV15,-,-,TRBJ1-1,TGTGCCACCAGCAATCCCCCCTTGGAGGGATACACTGAAGCTTTCTTT,CATSNPPLEGYTEAFF
TRBV6-2/TRBV6-3,-,TRBD1,TRBJ1-1,TGTGCCAGCAGCCCAGGGGGCGTAAGGGCCACTGAAGCTTTCTTT,CASSPGGVRATEAFF
TRBV5-1,-,TRBD2,TRBJ2-7,TGCGCCAGCAGCTTAGGACTAGCGGGGGGGCGTGGAAACTACGAGCAGTACTTC,CASSLGLAGGRGNYEQYF
TRBV5-1,-,TRBD1,TRBJ1-2,TGCGCCAGCAGCTTCGGACAGGAACTCTATGGCTACACCTTC,CASSFGQELYGYTF
TRBV7-9,once,-,TRBJ1-6,TGTGCCAGCAGAAAGACCGGGAATCTTAATTCACCCCTCCACTTT,CASRKTGNLNSPLHF
TRBV7-8,-,TRBD1,TRBJ1-3,TGTGCCAGCAGTCCCGGGACAGTCTCTGGAAACACCATATATTTT,CASSPGTVSGNTIYF
TRBV27,-,-,TRBJ2-1,TGTGCCAGCCGCGGGGTTTGGTCCTACAATGAGCAGTTCTTC,CASRGVWSYNEQFF
TRBV5-6,-,-,TRBJ2-3,TGTGCCAGCAGCTTAGGGGGTCTTCGCACAGATACGCAGTATTTT,CASSLGGLRTDTQYF